This section outlines one TCR beta chain sequence together with its context. Its cognate antigen is unknown. Germline CDR1 and CDR2: LNHNV and YYDKDF (reference sequence). This CDR3 spans 17 amino acids. With V trimmed by 0 bases and J by 3 bases, 10 bases remained unmatched. Treatment: skin biopsy from PPD injection site in Mantoux-positive individual. TCR cDNA received a 3' ligated oligonucleotide that carried a UMI. Tuberculin skin test biopsies were taken where PPD was injected in Mantoux-positive people. This entry comes from a study of naive and memory T cell subsets. Ligated cDNA underwent four rounds of PCR with nested alpha and beta constant region primers and SP2. TCRdb passed the UMI-ligation and nested PCR reads through MiXCR, listing each CDR3 protein once. The sample has around 30,000 distinct CDR3 sequences, approximately 7.1% seen once. Study-level results: TCR transcript changes with activation or differentiation may affect this RNA method.

The chain links TRBV15 to TRBJ1-2, with 7 bases aligning to TRBD1. The origin of this receptor is an adult in good health. The specimen was skin, collected from a tuberculin skin test site. CDR3 residues: CATSREISGGSDYGYTF. In nucleotides, the CDR3 is TGTGCCACCAGCAGAGAAATATCAGGGGGGTCAGACTATGGCTACACCTTC.